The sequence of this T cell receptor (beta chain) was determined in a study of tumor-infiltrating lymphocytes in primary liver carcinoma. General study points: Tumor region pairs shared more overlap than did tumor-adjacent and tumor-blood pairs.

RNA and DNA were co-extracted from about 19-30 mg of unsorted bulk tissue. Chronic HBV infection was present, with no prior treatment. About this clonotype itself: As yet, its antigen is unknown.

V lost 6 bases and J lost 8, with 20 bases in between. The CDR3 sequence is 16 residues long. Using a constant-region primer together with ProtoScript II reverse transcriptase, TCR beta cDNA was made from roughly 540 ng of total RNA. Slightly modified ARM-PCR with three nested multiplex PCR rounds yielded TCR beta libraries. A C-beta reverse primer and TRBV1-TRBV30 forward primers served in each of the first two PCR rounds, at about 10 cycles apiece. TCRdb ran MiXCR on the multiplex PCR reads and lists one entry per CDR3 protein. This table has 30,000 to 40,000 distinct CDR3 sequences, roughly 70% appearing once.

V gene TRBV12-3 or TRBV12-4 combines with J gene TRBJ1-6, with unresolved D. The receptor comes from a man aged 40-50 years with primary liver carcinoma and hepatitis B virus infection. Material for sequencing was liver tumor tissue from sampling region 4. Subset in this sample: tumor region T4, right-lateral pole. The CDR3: CASSDSSGISDSPLHF. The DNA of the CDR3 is TGTGCCAGCAGCGACTCCTCCGGGATATCAGATTCACCCCTCCACTTT.